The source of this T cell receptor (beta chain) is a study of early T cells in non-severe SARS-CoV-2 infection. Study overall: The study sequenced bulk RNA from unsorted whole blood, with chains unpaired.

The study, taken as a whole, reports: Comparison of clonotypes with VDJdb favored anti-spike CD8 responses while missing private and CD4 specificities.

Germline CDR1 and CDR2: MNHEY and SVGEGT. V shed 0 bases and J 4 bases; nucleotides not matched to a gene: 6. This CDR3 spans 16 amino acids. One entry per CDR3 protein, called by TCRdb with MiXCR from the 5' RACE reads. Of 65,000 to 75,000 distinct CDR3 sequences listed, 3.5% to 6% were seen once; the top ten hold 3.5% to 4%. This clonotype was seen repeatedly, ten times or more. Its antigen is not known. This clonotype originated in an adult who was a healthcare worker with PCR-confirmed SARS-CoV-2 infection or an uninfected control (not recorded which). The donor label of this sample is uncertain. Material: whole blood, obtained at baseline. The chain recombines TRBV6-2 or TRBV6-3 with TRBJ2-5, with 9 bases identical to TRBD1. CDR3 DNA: TGTGCCAGCAGTTACTCCTCGGGGACAGGGACAGAGACCCAGTACTTC. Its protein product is CASSYSSGTGTETQYF.